Following are 23 T cell receptor beta chains from one sample sequenced in a study of T cell clonotyping in hematopoietic cell transplantation. TCRdb keeps only in-frame clones here, not all; method: immunoSEQ multiplex PCR. The table shows around 9,100 clones, with roughly 85% occurring only once. The source material was PBMCs, sampled 180 days after allogeneic stem cell transplant. The receptors were sampled from a male patient aged 35-50 years who had an allogeneic stem cell transplant from a related donor, so the T cells may come from the graft donor. Some clones in this sample may be carry-over from other donors' samples.

J is TRBJ1-3 and V is TRBV5-6; TRBD1 matches at 7 bases. The length of the CDR3 is 14 residues. The V and J ends lost 5 bases and 3 bases, in that order; junction bases with no gene match: 5. The germline V gene encodes CDR1 SGHDT and CDR2 YYEEEE. CDR3 loop: CASSRRQGGNTIYF. In DNA form, the CDR3 reads TGTGCCAGCAGTCGTAGACAGGGTGGAAACACCATATATTTT.

The genes are TRBV11-1 and TRBJ1-2, with D tentatively TRBD1 (5 bases). Per the germline V gene, CDR1 is SGHAT and CDR2 is FQDESV (reference sequence). This CDR3 is built from 14 residues. Trimming stripped 3 bases from V and 3 bases from J, with 11 bases between. CDR3 sequence (DNA): TGTGCCAGCAGCTTTTCAGACAGAGACTATGGCTACACCTTC. Protein product: CASSFSDRDYGYTF.

This clone was recorded once. The chain is built from TRBV28 and TRBJ2-1; D possibly corresponds to TRBD2 (6 bases). Germline V lookup: CDR1 MDHEN, CDR2 SYDVKM. This CDR3 contains 16 residues. Trimming removed 2 bases from V and 2 bases from J, with 13 bases in between. CDR3 nucleotide sequence: TGTGCCAGCAGTTTAAGGCGGGGCGACACCTACAATGAGCAGTTCTTC. It specifies CASSLRRGDTYNEQFF.

This clone was detected only once. This sequence joins TRBV7-2 and TRBJ1-3; D may be TRBD1 (6 bases). Germline CDR1 SGHTA, CDR2 FQGNSA. CDR3 length: 13 residues. The ends were cut back, 3 bases at V and 6 bases at J, with 9 bases in the middle. The CDR3 DNA reads as TGTGCCAGCAGCTTGGGGGGCCTAAACACCATATATTTT. Translated: CASSLGGLNTIYF.

The chain couples TRBV14 to TRBJ2-3, with D possibly TRBD2 on 6 matching bases. Trimming stripped 4 bases from V and 2 bases from J, with 16 bases between. Germline values: CDR1 SGHDN, CDR2 FVKESK. The CDR3 is made up of 16 amino acids. CDR3 in amino acids: CASSPLQGGITDTQYF. CDR3 nucleotides: TGTGCCAGCAGCCCCCTCCAGGGCGGGATCACAGATACGCAGTATTTT. Full variable domain (remainder filled in from reference TRBV14 and TRBJ2-3): EAGVTQFPSHSVIEKGQTVTLRCDPISGHDNLYWYRRVMGKEIKFLLHFVKESKQDESGMPNNRFLAERTGGTYSTLKVQPAELEDSGVYFCASSPLQGGITDTQYFGPGTRLTVL.

The CDR3 region is CASRPSGRAYNEQFF. The CDR3 DNA follows: TGTGCCAGCAGGCCTAGCGGGAGGGCCTACAATGAGCAGTTCTTC. The V and J genes are TRBV6-5 and TRBJ2-1, with 12 bases fitting TRBD2. Germline CDR1 and CDR2: MNHEY and SVGAGI. The CDR3 runs to 15 residues. The J segment lost 2 bases and the V segment lost 6 bases, leaving 2 bases of the junction unmatched.

The chain has TRBV6-4 and TRBJ1-1; D is uncertain. CDR3 length equals 14 residues. CDR1 is MRHNA and CDR2 is SNTAGT in the germline V gene. V lost 6 bases to trimming and J lost 1 base, with 12 bases between them. DNA for the CDR3: TGTGCCAGCAGCTCGGCCCCGGGGAACACTGAAGCTTTCTTT. This sequence encodes CASSSAPGNTEAFF.

This rearrangement joins TRBV11-3 to TRBJ1-1, with D unclear. Deletions cut 1 base from V and 2 bases from J, with 8 bases between. The CDR3 has 14 amino acids. Per germline, CDR1 SGHNT and CDR2 YENEEA. Here the CDR3 reads CASSLGPSNTEAFF. CDR3 in DNA: TGTGCCAGCAGCTTAGGCCCTAGTAACACTGAAGCTTTCTTT.

This rearrangement joins TRBV6-4 to TRBJ2-7; 7 nucleotides agree with TRBD1. Trimming took 8 bases from V and 2 from J; bases not matched to a gene: 6. Germline CDR1 and CDR2: MRHNA and SNTAGT. The CDR3 length is 13 residues. In DNA, the CDR3 is TGTGCCAGCTTGTGGGGACAGACCTACGAGCAGTACTTC. Translation: CASLWGQTYEQYF.

The chain couples TRBV10-1 to TRBJ2-7; D is possibly TRBD2 (5 bases). The CDR3 covers 14 residues. Germline CDR1 is WNHNN and CDR2 is SYGVQD (reference sequence). V dropped 1 base and J dropped 0 bases, with 7 bases sitting between them. The CDR3 DNA sequence: TGCGCCAGCAGTGAGTTGGGGAGCTCCTACGAGCAGTACTTC. This sequence encodes CASSELGSSYEQYF.

The V gene is TRBV18, the J gene TRBJ2-3, with D perhaps TRBD1 or TRBD2 (5 bases each). Trimming pared 1 base from V and 2 bases from J, leaving 7 bases between. CDR1 and CDR2 from the germline V gene are KGHSH and LQKENI. The CDR3 consists of 14 residues. CDR3 in DNA: TGTGCCAGCTCACCACAGGGACCCACAGATACGCAGTATTTT. It specifies CASSPQGPTDTQYF.

This clone was picked up one time. The chain carries TRBV2 and TRBJ2-7; D not resolved. The V gene lost 3 bases and the J gene lost 0 bases, with 9 bases spanning the gap. The CDR3 runs 14 residues. From germline, CDR1 is SNHLY and CDR2 FYNNEI. The CDR3 here is CASSDGQLSYEQYF. CDR3 sequence (DNA): TGTGCCAGCAGTGATGGTCAGCTCTCCTACGAGCAGTACTTC.

This chain uses TRBV19 with TRBJ2-1; 11 bases map to TRBD2. Germline CDR1 is LNHDA and CDR2 is SQIVND (reference sequence). The CDR3 contains 15 residues. The J segment lost 10 bases and the V segment lost 5 bases, leaving 10 bases of the junction unmatched. The CDR3 reads CASSASSGGLQEQFF. In nucleotides, the CDR3 is TGTGCCAGTAGTGCATCTAGCGGGGGGCTACAGGAGCAGTTCTTC.

The CDR3, as DNA: TGTGCCAGTAGTATAGTTTGGGGACTTCAAGAGACCCAGTACTTC. It encodes CASSIVWGLQETQYF. This chain connects TRBV19 to TRBJ2-5, with a weak D call TRBD2 (6 bases). Per germline, CDR1 LNHDA and CDR2 SQIVND (reference sequence). The CDR3 is made up of 15 amino acids. Trimming pared 1 base from V and 2 bases from J, leaving 11 bases between.

The rearrangement links TRBV7-2 to TRBJ1-1; D is unresolved. V lost 6 bases and J 0 bases, leaving 2 bases between the germline ends. The CDR3 runs to 11 residues. Per germline, CDR1 SGHTA and CDR2 FQGNSA. In DNA, the CDR3 is TGTGCCAGCAGGATGAACACTGAAGCTTTCTTT. It translates to CASRMNTEAFF. The complete variable domain, with remaining parts taken from reference TRBV7-2 and TRBJ1-1, reads GAGVSQSPSNKVTEKGKDVELRCDPISGHTALYWYRQSLGQGLEFLIYFQGNSAPDKSGLPSDRFSAERTGGSVSTLTIQRTQQEDSAVYLCASRMNTEAFFGQGTRLTVV.

The CDR3 coding sequence is TGCGCCAGCAGCCAAGTGGCGGGGAACAATCAGCCCCAGCATTTT. Translation gives CASSQVAGNNQPQHF. The genes are TRBV4-3 and TRBJ1-5; no clear D. The V and J ends lost 1 base and 3 bases respectively, with 10 bases between them. The CDR3 extends over 15 amino acids. Germline V gene data show CDR1 as LGHNA and CDR2 as YSLEER.

V and J are TRBV4-1 and TRBJ2-5; D ambiguous. The CDR3 contains 12 residues. The germline V gene encodes CDR1 MGHRA and CDR2 YSYEKL. The V end was cut by 3 bases, the J end by 5 bases, with 7 bases between. The CDR3 here is CASSHPRETQYF. CDR3 DNA sequence: TGCGCCAGCAGCCACCCCCGGGAGACCCAGTACTTC.

This clone is medium-sized (0.01 to 0.1%) by share. The J gene is TRBJ2-7, the V gene TRBV5-1; D uncertain. The germline V and J ends were trimmed by 0 bases and 2 bases, with 9 bases remaining between them. The germline CDR1 and CDR2 sequences are SGHRS and YFSETQ. CDR3 length: 14 amino acids. CDR3 nucleotide sequence: TGCGCCAGCAGCTTGGGGGGTAACACCTACGAGCAGTACTTC. Its protein is CASSLGGNTYEQYF.

Remarks on this clone: The sample has other DNA sequences that encode this CDR3 too. The rearrangement links TRBV18 to TRBJ1-5; D unresolved. V dropped 3 bases and J dropped 7 bases, with 10 bases sitting between them. The length of the CDR3 is 13 residues. Germline V gives CDR1 KGHSH, CDR2 LQKENI. The CDR3 loop reads CASSPTREQPQHF. The DNA of the CDR3 is TGTGCCAGCTCACCTACTAGGGAACAGCCCCAGCATTTT.

The rearrangement links TRBV28 to TRBJ2-7, with D perhaps TRBD1 (6 bases). Trimming took 2 bases from V and 0 from J, leaving 17 bases between them. Per germline, CDR1 MDHEN and CDR2 SYDVKM. There are 17 residues in the CDR3. The CDR3 protein is CASSLGLGDTVSYEQYF. The CDR3 nucleotides are TGTGCCAGCAGTTTAGGGTTAGGGGACACTGTCTCCTACGAGCAGTACTTC.

The CDR3 DNA reads TGCAGTGCTGGGATGAACACTGAAGCTTTCTTT. Amino acids: CSAGMNTEAFF. V is TRBV20-1 and J is TRBJ1-1; D not resolved. CDR3 length equals 11 residues. V lost 5 bases, J lost 0 bases, and 4 bases lay in between. From germline, CDR1 is DFQATT and CDR2 SNEGSKA (reference sequence).

The chain recombines TRBV7-2 with TRBJ2-7; no clear D gene. V was cut by 2 bases and J by 0 bases, with 5 bases left in between. The CDR3 length is 13 residues. Germline assignment: CDR1 SGHTA and CDR2 FQGNSA. The CDR3: CASSLSSSYEQYF. The DNA for the CDR3 is TGTGCCAGCAGCTTAAGCAGCTCCTACGAGCAGTACTTC.

This clone has a handful of counts. The chain recombines TRBV5-1 with TRBJ1-1, with D perhaps matching TRBD1 (6 bases). V was pared by 1 base and J by 0 bases, with 16 bases between. Germline assignment: CDR1 SGHRS and CDR2 YFSETQ. The CDR3 is made up of 17 amino acids. DNA for the CDR3: TGCGCCAGCAGCTTGCCATCTCGAGGGGGTCTGAACACTGAAGCTTTCTTT. It encodes CASSLPSRGGLNTEAFF.